These T cell receptor beta chains were read from a single sample in a study of graft-versus-host responses after intestinal transplantation. Using immunoSEQ multiplex PCR, the repertoire was profiled, and TCRdb retains in-frame clones only, with some absent. The repertoire consists of under 30,000 clones, with just over 90% occurring once and the leading ten covering around 0.57%. Material: PBMCs, obtained 18 days after transplant. These receptor sequences come from a human patient who received an intestinal transplant, so some T cells may come from the graft donor. CDR3s include the opening cysteine and the closing phenylalanine or tryptophan.

V gene	CDR3 protein
TRBV30	CALKGGEFHTEAFF
TRBV5-1	CASSGGTASYEKLFF
TRBV4-1	CASSPLGTVNTEAFF
TRBV5-4	CASSLFAGNSPLHF
TRBV6-1	CASSEYLYGYTF
TRBV7-8	CASSLSILIGGAYEQYF
TRBV4-1	CASSQRTPPAQNYGYTF
TRBV6-5	CASSYSGTDTQYF
TRBV29-1	CSVPQGTYGYTF
TRBV29-1	CSVIGLLTGELFF
TRBV11-3	CASSPGQGYTDTQYF
TRBV5-1	CASSFGADKGYF
TRBV2	CASSAGGVSPLHF
TRBV29-1	CSPPRGGLNTEAFF
TRBV19	CASSHGLAGELFF
TRBV18	CASSILRVDYGYTF
TRBV4-2	CASSQAGGPGDTQYF
TRBV14	CASSHGRGGRSEAFF
TRBV27	CASSRGGGFLAYEQYF
TRBV12-5	CASGLEGALGAYGYTF
TRBV19	CASSIDLVEGGYSNQPQHF
TRBV13	CASSRSRDRGRLEYF
TRBV6-5	CASSLVGEGYGYTF
TRBV5-6	CASIGTGGTGELFF
TRBV13	CASSGWGDTQYF
TRBV5-1	CASKGGADTQYF
TRBV4-2	CASSQTPGEANTGELFF
TRBV27	CASSKGWNEQFF
TRBV5-1	CASSPQGGSSTDTQYF
TRBV7-2	CASSSREGALPSYNEQFF
TRBV5-4	CASSLFSGSLGLDGYTF
TRBV2	CASSEAYQETQYF
TRBV29-1	CSAKGGGPDGYTF
TRBV4-1	CASRRVGGSKKLFF
TRBV5-4	CASSLVLQRGDADTQYF
TRBV2	CASSEAPRDGSPLHF
TRBV4-1	CASSPRQGASEAFF
TRBV5-1	CASSPPDRLWGYTF
TRBV7-6	CASSPNRGTITGELFF
TRBV6-5	CASSYSRGIYGYTF
TRBV6-1	CASSEAPSEAFF
TRBV14	CASSVGHAGETQYF
TRBV5-6	CASSLFTGVYPQPQHF
TRBV6-1	CASSERASEPYNEQFF